This T cell receptor beta chain was recovered during a study of control samples from healthy donors and cancer patients. Germline assignment: CDR1 MDHEN and CDR2 SYDVKM. Deletions cut 3 bases from V and 4 bases from J, with 18 bases between. There are 16 residues in the CDR3. This table comes from immunoSEQ multiplex PCR, and its TCRdb copy is limited to in-frame clones, with some not included. The table for this sample gives roughly 190,000 clones. The TCR was taken from a woman aged 25 to 39 in good health. Sample: blood. The chain uses TRBV28 and TRBJ1-1; D possibly corresponds to TRBD1 (5 bases). The CDR3 DNA sequence: TGTGCCAGCAGTTTTTGGAGGCCCCGCCAGGGCACTGAAGCTTTCTTT. The encoded protein is CASSFWRPRQGTEAFF.